The following is a TCR beta chain sequence with its context. Original methodology: How many nucleated cells were present was estimated from reference gene primer amplification. Libraries were prepared by immunoSEQ multiplex PCR; TCRdb keeps only in-frame clonotypes and omits some of them. V and J calls and clone size follow that table, whereas D and trimming were derived from the DNA. This repertoire shows under 250,000 clones, 80% to 90% found once; its top ten account for more than 6.5%. The data belong to a study of blood T cell repertoires in COVID-19. Study information: Samples of COVID-19 (acute and convalescent) were obtained from the United States, Italy and Spain. The analysed material was cDNA or gDNA that came from T cells, B-cell-depleted T cells, or PBMCs.

Trimming took 2 bases from V and 6 from J, leaving 7 bases between them. From germline, CDR1 is MNHEY and CDR2 SVGEGT. CDR3 length: 12 residues. The rearrangement uses TRBV6-2 or TRBV6-3 and TRBJ1-2, with D perhaps TRBD1 (6 bases). This clonotype was sampled from a man aged 40-55 years with active or convalescent COVID-19. Sequenced material: peripheral blood. The CDR3 DNA is TGTGCCAGCAGTTACAGGGGGAATGGCTACACCTTC. This translates into CASSYRGNGYTF.